These 6 T cell receptor beta chains originate from one sample sequenced in a study of T cells in Graves' hyperthyroidism and ophthalmopathy. Amplification targeted TCR beta CDR3 regions from RNA transcripts. The HTBI primer set was used in a first-round RT-PCR of the TCR CDR3. One entry per CDR3 protein, called by TCRdb with MiXCR from the multiplex PCR reads. The sample lists about 640,000 distinct CDR3 sequences, 45% seen once, with less than 8.5% in the top ten. The sequencing sample was made of peripheral blood or thyroid tissue (not recorded which). All receptors derive from an adult man with Graves' disease, either hyperthyroidism or ophthalmopathy (not recorded which).

This clonotype appeared a few times. The CDR3 is CASSAQTGTNEKLFF. For the CDR3, the DNA is TGTGCCAGCAGCGCCCAGACAGGGACTAATGAAAAACTGTTTTTT. The rearrangement links TRBV9 to TRBJ1-4; 7 nucleotides line up with TRBD1. The trim removed 3 bases at V and 2 bases at J, leaving 4 bases unmatched. The germline gives CDR1 SGDLS, CDR2 YYNGEE. The CDR3 length is 15 residues. Based on the CDR3 plus reference TRBV9 and TRBJ1-4, the full variable domain is DSGVTQTPKHLITATGQRVTLRCSPRSGDLSVYWYQQSLDQGLQFLIQYYNGEERAKGNILERFSAQQFPDLHSELNLSSLELGDSALYFCASSAQTGTNEKLFFGSGTQLSVL.

There are a few counts of this clonotype. The V gene is TRBV4-1, the J gene TRBJ1-2, with D tentatively TRBD1 (5 bases). Between the trimmed V and J ends, which lost 1 base and 5 bases, there was a span of 14 bases. The CDR3 is 15 residues long. Germline V gene lookup returns CDR1 MGHRA and CDR2 YSYEKL. CDR3 sequence: CASSQVTRVFYGYTF. CDR3 bases: TGCGCCAGCAGCCAAGTCACCAGGGTATTTTATGGCTACACCTTC.

There are many counts of this clonotype. The V call is TRBV7-3, the J call TRBJ1-6; maybe TRBD1 (5 bases). The CDR3 extends over 15 amino acids. Germline V lookup: CDR1 SGHTA, CDR2 FQGTGA. Trimming pared 6 bases from V and 6 bases from J, leaving 15 bases between. For the CDR3, the DNA is TGTGCCAGCAGTCCGACAGCGAATCTTAATTCACCCCTCCACTTT. Residues: CASSPTANLNSPLHF. The whole variable domain, remainder taken from reference TRBV7-3 and TRBJ1-6, is GAGVSQTPSNKVTEKGKYVELRCDPISGHTALYWYRQSLGQGPEFLIYFQGTGAADDSGLPNDRFFAVRPEGSVSTLKIQRTERGDSAVYLCASSPTANLNSPLHFGNGTRLTVT.

The chain links TRBV29-1 to TRBJ1-3, with D possibly matching TRBD1 (5 bases). The CDR3 has 13 amino acids. Germline values: CDR1 SQVTM, CDR2 ANQGSEA. Trimming shortened V by 3 bases and J by 4 bases, and 10 bases separated the two germline ends. The DNA of the CDR3 is TGCAGCGTTGATCAGGGATCCGGAAACACCATATATTTT. Amino acid sequence: CSVDQGSGNTIYF.

The V gene is TRBV24-1, the J gene TRBJ1-5, with TRBD1 matching over 8 bases. Germline V gives CDR1 KGHDR, CDR2 SFDVKD. The CDR3 loop spans 13 amino acids. Losses at the gene ends were 5 bases for V and 6 bases for J; bases not matched to a gene: 2. CDR3 nucleotide sequence: TGTGCCACCAGTGGGACAGGGCGTCAGCCCCAGCATTTT. Translated: CATSGTGRQPQHF.

The chain has TRBV9 and TRBJ2-7, with 12 bases matching TRBD2. The CDR3 runs to 15 residues. Germline trimming cut 3 bases from V and 3 bases from J; bases unmatched to any gene: 4. CDR1 and CDR2 (germline): SGDLS, YYNGEE. The CDR3: CASSATSGSVYEQYF. CDR3 bases: TGTGCCAGCAGCGCGACTAGCGGGAGTGTCTACGAGCAGTACTTC.